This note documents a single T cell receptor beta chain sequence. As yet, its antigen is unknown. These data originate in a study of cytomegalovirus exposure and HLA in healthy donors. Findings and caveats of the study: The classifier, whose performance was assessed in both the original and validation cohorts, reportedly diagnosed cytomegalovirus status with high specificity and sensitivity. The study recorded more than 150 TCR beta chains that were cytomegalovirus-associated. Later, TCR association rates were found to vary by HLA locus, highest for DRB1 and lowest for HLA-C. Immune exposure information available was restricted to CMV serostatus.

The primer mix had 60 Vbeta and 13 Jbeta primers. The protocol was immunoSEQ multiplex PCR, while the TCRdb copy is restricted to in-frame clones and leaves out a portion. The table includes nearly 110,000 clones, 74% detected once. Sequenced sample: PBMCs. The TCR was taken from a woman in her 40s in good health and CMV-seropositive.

CDR3 nucleotides: TGTGCCAGCAGTGAATTAGGGAGGACGCTGGGCTACACCTTC. It encodes CASSELGRTLGYTF. The J gene is TRBJ1-2, the V gene TRBV25-1; no reliable D call. This CDR3 contains 14 residues. The germline CDR1 and CDR2 sequences are MGHDK and SYGVNS. Trimming shortened V by 1 base and J by 8 bases, and 14 bases separated the two germline ends.